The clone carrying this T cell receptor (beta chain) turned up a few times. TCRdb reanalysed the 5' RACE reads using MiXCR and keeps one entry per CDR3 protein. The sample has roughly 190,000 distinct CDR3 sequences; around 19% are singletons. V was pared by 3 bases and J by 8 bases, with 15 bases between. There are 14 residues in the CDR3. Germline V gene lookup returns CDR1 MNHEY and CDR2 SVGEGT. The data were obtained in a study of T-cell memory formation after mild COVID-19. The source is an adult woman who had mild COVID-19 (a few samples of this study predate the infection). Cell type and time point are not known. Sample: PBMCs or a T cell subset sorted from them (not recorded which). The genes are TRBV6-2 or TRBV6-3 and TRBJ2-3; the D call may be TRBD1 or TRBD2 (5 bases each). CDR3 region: CASSYSQGAVTQYF. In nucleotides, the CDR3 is TGTGCCAGCAGTTATTCCCAGGGAGCGGTTACGCAGTATTTT.